These T cell receptor beta chains were read from a single sample in a study of spatial heterogeneity in lung cancer. TCRdb ran MiXCR on the 5' RACE reads and lists one entry per CDR3 protein. Of about 14,000 distinct CDR3 sequences detected, 10% appear once; the ten largest clones hold about 28%. This specimen consisted of PBMCs, obtained at surgery. The receptor set was obtained from a male donor with early-stage non-small cell lung cancer. Each CDR3 is given with its conserved first and last residue. A D gene is named only where the DNA matches it firmly. The size of a clone is reported for some rows only, either as once, few or many, or as a class for expanded clones.

V	size	D	J	CDR3	DNA
TRBV12-3/TRBV12-4	many	NA	TRBJ2-5	CASGQRRRRWTQYF	TGTGCCAGCGGCCAGCGCAGGCGGCGGTGGACCCAGTACTTC
TRBV24-1	medium-sized	NA	TRBJ2-2	CATSETGTLNGELFF	TGTGCCACCAGTGAAACCGGGACTCTTAACGGGGAGCTGTTTTTT
TRBV10-3	many	TRBD2	TRBJ2-2	CAIRRPYGTSGMGGTGELFF	TGTGCCATCAGACGCCCTTACGGGACTAGCGGGATGGGTGGCACCGGGGAGCTGTTTTTT
TRBV30	many	TRBD1	TRBJ2-1	CAWSGQGAYNEQFF	TGTGCCTGGAGTGGACAGGGGGCCTACAATGAGCAGTTCTTC
TRBV12-3/TRBV12-4	many	TRBD1	TRBJ1-4	CASTPASGGDEKLFF	TGTGCCAGCACCCCGGCGTCAGGGGGGGATGAAAAACTGTTTTTT
TRBV7-9	NA	NA	TRBJ2-3	CASSTGPSTDTQYF	TGTGCCAGCAGCACGGGCCCTAGCACAGATACGCAGTATTTT
TRBV4-2	once	NA	TRBJ2-1	CASSQDSYANEQFF	TGTGCCAGCAGCCAGGATTCCTACGCCAATGAGCAGTTCTTC
TRBV11-2	few	TRBD1	TRBJ2-1	CASSSVSDRHEQFF	TGTGCCAGCAGCTCAGTCTCGGACAGGCATGAGCAGTTCTTC
TRBV3-1	many	NA	TRBJ2-7	CASSHPGGYEQYF	TGTGCCAGCAGCCACCCAGGGGGGTACGAGCAGTACTTC
TRBV7-6	many	NA	TRBJ1-1	CASSPLLHTEAFF	TGTGCCAGCAGCCCACTTCTTCACACTGAAGCTTTCTTT
TRBV7-9	many	NA	TRBJ2-2	CASSLRIAGPTGELFF	TGTGCCAGCAGCCTACGGATTGCGGGACCCACCGGGGAGCTGTTTTTT
TRBV29-1	NA	TRBD2	TRBJ2-7	CSVEGSGALSYEQYF	TGCAGCGTTGAAGGGAGCGGGGCCCTCTCCTACGAGCAGTACTTC
TRBV5-1	NA	NA	TRBJ1-5	CASSLRVGQPQHF	TGCGCCAGCAGCTTGAGGGTAGGCCAGCCCCAGCATTTT
TRBV12-3/TRBV12-4	NA	NA	TRBJ2-7	CASSLRHDSREQYF	TGTGCCAGCAGCCTAAGGCATGACTCTCGCGAGCAGTACTTC
TRBV14	NA	NA	TRBJ2-7	CASSQVNSYEQYF	TGTGCCAGCAGCCAAGTCAACTCCTACGAGCAGTACTTC
TRBV5-1	medium-sized	TRBD1	TRBJ2-5	CASSLDSRGPQETQYF	TGCGCCAGCAGCTTGGATTCCAGGGGGCCCCAAGAGACCCAGTACTTC
TRBV5-5	many	NA	TRBJ1-2	CASRATENYGYTF	TGTGCCAGCAGAGCGACAGAGAACTATGGCTACACCTTC
TRBV27	many	TRBD2	TRBJ2-2	CASSTWGLAGSGELFF	TGTGCCAGCAGTACCTGGGGACTAGCGGGTTCCGGGGAGCTGTTTTTT
TRBV27	many	NA	TRBJ1-1	CASSYPINRERTTEAFF	TGTGCCAGCAGTTACCCAATCAACAGGGAAAGGACCACTGAAGCTTTCTTT
TRBV7-6	many	NA	TRBJ2-2	CASSTRSALGELFF	TGTGCCAGCAGCACCCGGTCTGCGCTCGGGGAGCTGTTTTTT
TRBV20-1	many	TRBD2	TRBJ2-7	CSAWRETYEQYF	TGCAGTGCGTGGCGGGAGACCTACGAGCAGTACTTC
TRBV7-9	many	NA	TRBJ2-3	CASSPWSGLLTDTQYF	TGTGCCAGCAGCCCATGGAGCGGGCTTCTCACAGATACGCAGTATTTT
TRBV3-1	many	NA	TRBJ2-2	CASSQVSLKTGELFF	TGTGCCAGCAGCCAAGTCTCGTTAAAGACCGGGGAGCTGTTTTTT
TRBV29-1	few	TRBD1	TRBJ2-1	CSGGTGGRNEQFF	TGCAGCGGGGGGACAGGGGGCAGGAATGAGCAGTTCTTC
TRBV2	many	TRBD1	TRBJ2-3	CASSVRGRTDTQYF	TGTGCCAGCTCAGTGAGGGGGCGCACAGATACGCAGTATTTT
TRBV9	many	NA	TRBJ2-5	CASSVTGTHQETQYF	TGTGCCAGCAGCGTTACCGGGACTCACCAAGAGACCCAGTACTTC
TRBV11-2	NA	NA	TRBJ1-1	CASMKTANTEAFF	TGTGCCAGTATGAAGACAGCGAACACTGAAGCTTTCTTT
TRBV7-6	medium-sized	NA	TRBJ1-1	CASSLGGSVTEAFF	TGTGCCAGCAGTTTGGGAGGGAGTGTCACTGAAGCTTTCTTT
TRBV27	many	NA	TRBJ2-3	CASSWGTGTDTQYF	TGTGCCAGCAGTTGGGGGACTGGCACAGATACGCAGTATTTT
TRBV28	many	NA	TRBJ2-7	CASSLNHGYEQYF	TGTGCCAGCAGTTTAAACCATGGCTACGAGCAGTACTTC
TRBV12-5	many	TRBD1	TRBJ2-5	CASGRQGIQETQYF	TGTGCTAGTGGGAGACAGGGGATCCAAGAGACCCAGTACTTC
TRBV29-1	few	TRBD1	TRBJ1-2	CSVEGTGEIGYGYTF	TGCAGCGTTGAAGGGACAGGGGAAATAGGCTATGGCTACACCTTC
TRBV27	many	TRBD1	TRBJ2-6	CASSSATGTGTGANVLTF	TGTGCCAGCAGTTCCGCCACCGGGACAGGGACCGGGGCCAACGTCCTGACTTTC
TRBV6-6	NA	NA	TRBJ1-5	CASSPLKGLTRNQPQHF	TGTGCCAGCAGTCCCCTTAAGGGGCTCACCCGCAATCAGCCCCAGCATTTT
TRBV7-6	many	TRBD1	TRBJ2-1	CASSLSAAGTGRGNEQFF	TGTGCCAGCAGCTTATCCGCCGCGGGGACAGGTAGAGGTAATGAGCAGTTCTTC
TRBV11-2	many	NA	TRBJ1-6	CASSPPGDNSPLHF	TGTGCCAGCAGCCCCCCAGGGGACAATTCACCCCTCCACTTT
TRBV9	many	TRBD1	TRBJ2-2	CASSRDSNTGELFF	TGTGCCAGCAGCCGGGACAGCAACACCGGGGAGCTGTTTTTT
TRBV27	many	NA	TRBJ2-3	CASSTRALTDTQYF	TGTGCCAGCAGTACCCGGGCCCTCACAGATACGCAGTATTTT
TRBV28	many	NA	TRBJ1-5	CASSLRSGRSNQPQHF	TGTGCCAGCAGTTTAAGATCGGGTAGGAGCAATCAGCCCCAGCATTTT
TRBV27	many	TRBD1	TRBJ1-5	CASSFSQGATNQPQHF	TGTGCCAGCAGTTTTTCGCAGGGGGCCACAAATCAGCCCCAGCATTTT
TRBV29-1	many	NA	TRBJ1-6	CSVRGSNNSPLHF	TGCAGCGTTCGCGGCAGCAATAATTCACCCCTCCACTTT
TRBV7-9	medium-sized	NA	TRBJ2-6	CASSLSPADPGANVLTF	TGTGCCAGCAGCTTAAGTCCCGCGGATCCTGGGGCCAACGTCCTGACTTTC
TRBV15	many	NA	TRBJ1-2	CATSRDREDYGYTF	TGTGCCACCAGCAGAGACCGGGAGGACTATGGCTACACCTTC
TRBV28	many	TRBD1	TRBJ2-5	CASSRTGYETQYF	TGTGCCAGCAGCAGGACAGGGTACGAGACCCAGTACTTC
TRBV5-4	many	NA	TRBJ2-3	CASSLTGSTDTQYF	TGTGCCAGCAGCTTGACAGGGAGCACAGATACGCAGTATTTT
TRBV18	NA	TRBD2	TRBJ2-1	CASSAWTSGSNNEQFF	TGTGCCAGCTCAGCCTGGACTAGCGGGAGCAACAATGAGCAGTTCTTC
TRBV28	few	TRBD1	TRBJ1-5	CASSFAGGQAQPQHF	TGTGCCAGCAGTTTCGCAGGGGGTCAGGCTCAGCCCCAGCATTTT
TRBV24-1	many	NA	TRBJ1-1	CATSDPGTEAFF	TGTGCCACCAGTGACCCTGGGACAGAAGCTTTCTTT
TRBV29-1	many	NA	TRBJ2-5	CSAKYGQETQYF	TGCAGCGCCAAGTACGGGCAAGAGACCCAGTACTTC
TRBV6-2/TRBV6-3	many	TRBD1	TRBJ2-3	CASQTGSTDTQYF	TGTGCCAGCCAGACAGGGTCTACAGATACGCAGTATTTT
TRBV29-1	medium-sized	TRBD2	TRBJ2-5	CSVQSAGGQETQYF	TGCAGCGTTCAGTCGGCGGGGGGTCAAGAGACCCAGTACTTC
TRBV12-3/TRBV12-4	many	NA	TRBJ1-2	CASSLPGCYGYTF	TGTGCCAGCAGTTTGCCAGGGTGCTATGGCTACACCTTC
TRBV7-2	few	NA	TRBJ2-2	CASSSPHGALNTGELFF	TGTGCCAGCAGCTCACCACATGGAGCCCTGAACACCGGGGAGCTGTTTTTT
TRBV6-6	many	NA	TRBJ2-3	CASTQKHSRDTQYF	TGTGCCAGCACCCAAAAACATTCTCGGGATACGCAGTATTTT
TRBV30	NA	NA	TRBJ2-3	CAWSVPHYSASTDTQYF	TGTGCCTGGAGTGTACCCCACTATTCAGCTAGCACAGATACGCAGTATTTT
TRBV12-5	few	TRBD2	TRBJ2-3	CASGSGLAGSTDTQYF	TGTGCTAGTGGCTCGGGACTAGCGGGAAGCACAGATACGCAGTATTTT
TRBV29-1	many	TRBD1	TRBJ2-7	CSVEVGQVGYEQYF	TGCAGCGTTGAAGTGGGACAGGTTGGATACGAGCAGTACTTC
TRBV29-1	medium-sized	TRBD2	TRBJ2-5	CSALRTSGRGETQYF	TGCAGCGCCCTCCGGACTAGCGGTCGGGGGGAGACCCAGTACTTC
TRBV28	NA	NA	TRBJ2-7	CASTQTGTSYEQYF	TGTGCCAGCACCCAGACAGGAACCTCCTACGAGCAGTACTTC
TRBV13	many	NA	TRBJ2-4	CASSSTAFLSKNIQYF	TGTGCCAGCAGCTCGACAGCATTCTTATCCAAAAACATTCAGTACTTC